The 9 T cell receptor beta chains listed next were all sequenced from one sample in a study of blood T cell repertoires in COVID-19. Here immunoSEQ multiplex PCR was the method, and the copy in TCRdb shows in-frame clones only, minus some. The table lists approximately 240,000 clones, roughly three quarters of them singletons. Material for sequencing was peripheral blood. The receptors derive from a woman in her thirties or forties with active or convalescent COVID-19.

The CDR3: CSASLPGTSYNEQFF. CDR3 in DNA: TGCAGTGCTAGTCTCCCCGGGACATCCTACAATGAGCAGTTCTTC. This chain uses TRBV20-1 with TRBJ2-1, with D tentatively TRBD1 (6 bases). The CDR3 extends over 15 amino acids. CDR1 is DFQATT and CDR2 is SNEGSKA in the germline V gene (reference sequence). V lost 3 bases to trimming and J lost 1 base, with 13 bases between them.

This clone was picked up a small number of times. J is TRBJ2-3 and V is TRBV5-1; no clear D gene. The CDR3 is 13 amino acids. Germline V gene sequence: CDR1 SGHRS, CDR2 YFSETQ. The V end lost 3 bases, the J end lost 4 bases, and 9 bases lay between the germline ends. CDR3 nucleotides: TGCGCCAGCAGCTCGGTCCGGGCAGATACGCAGTATTTT. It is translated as CASSSVRADTQYF. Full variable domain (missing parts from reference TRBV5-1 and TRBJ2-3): KAGVTQTPRYLIKTRGQQVTLSCSPISGHRSVSWYQQTPGQGLQFLFEYFSETQRNKGNFPGRFSGRQFSNSRSEMNVSTLELGDSALYLCASSSVRADTQYFGPGTRLTVL.

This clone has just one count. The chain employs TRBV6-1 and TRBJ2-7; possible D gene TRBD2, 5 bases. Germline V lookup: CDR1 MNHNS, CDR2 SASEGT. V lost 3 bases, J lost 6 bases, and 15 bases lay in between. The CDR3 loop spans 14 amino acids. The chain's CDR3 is CASSDPTVGSEQYV. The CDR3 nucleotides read TGTGCCAGCAGTGACCCGACGGTAGGGAGCGAGCAGTACGTC.

The CDR3 reads CASSRLTATNEKLFF. The CDR3 DNA reads as TGTGCCAGCAGTCGCTTAACAGCAACTAATGAAAAACTGTTTTTT. This chain connects TRBV27 to TRBJ1-4; no clear D. The CDR3 is 15 residues long. The germline V gene has CDR1 MNHEY and CDR2 SMNVEV (reference sequence). The germline V and J ends were trimmed by 5 bases and 0 bases, with 10 bases remaining between them.

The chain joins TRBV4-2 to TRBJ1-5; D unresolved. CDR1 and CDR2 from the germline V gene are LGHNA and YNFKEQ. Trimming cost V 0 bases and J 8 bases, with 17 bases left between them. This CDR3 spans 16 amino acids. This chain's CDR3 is CASSQDLTASVEPQHF. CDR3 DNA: TGTGCCAGCAGCCAAGATTTAACAGCCTCGGTTGAGCCCCAGCATTTT.

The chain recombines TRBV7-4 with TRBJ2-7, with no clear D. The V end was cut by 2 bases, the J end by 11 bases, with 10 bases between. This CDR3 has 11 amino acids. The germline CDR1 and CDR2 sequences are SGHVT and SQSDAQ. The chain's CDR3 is CASSLQVAKYV. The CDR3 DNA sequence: TGTGCCAGCAGCTTACAGGTCGCGAAGTACGTC.

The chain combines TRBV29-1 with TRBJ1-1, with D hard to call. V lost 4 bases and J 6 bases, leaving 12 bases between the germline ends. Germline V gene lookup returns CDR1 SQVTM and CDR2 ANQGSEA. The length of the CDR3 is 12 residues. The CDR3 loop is CSVVAGTAEAFF. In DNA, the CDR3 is TGCAGCGTTGTGGCGGGAACGGCTGAAGCTTTCTTT.

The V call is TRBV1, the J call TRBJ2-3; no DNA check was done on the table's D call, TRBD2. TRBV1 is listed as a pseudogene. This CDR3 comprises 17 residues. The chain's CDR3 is CTSSHRGGGADTDTQYF. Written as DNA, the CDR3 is TGCACCAGCAGCCACCGGGGGGGAGGGGCAGACACAGATACGCAGTATTTT.

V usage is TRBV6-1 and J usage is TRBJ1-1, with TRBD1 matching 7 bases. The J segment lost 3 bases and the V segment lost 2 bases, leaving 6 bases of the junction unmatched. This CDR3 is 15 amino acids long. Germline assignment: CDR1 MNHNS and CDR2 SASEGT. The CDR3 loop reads CASSEPGRGDTEAFF. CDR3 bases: TGTGCCAGCAGTGAACCCGGCAGGGGGGACACTGAAGCTTTCTTT.